This T cell receptor beta chain appears in the sequencing data of a study of T cell responses to AZD1222 COVID-19 vaccine. On this clone: Its antigen is not known.

Produced via immunoSEQ multiplex PCR; TCRdb's table is partial and in-frame only. This repertoire shows about 160,000 clones, around 89% found once; its top ten account for over 4%. Points from the study as a whole: Of spike-specific TCRs, nearly half reportedly target regions left unmutated in variants. An increase in Spike-specific TCR breadth and depth was observed after two AZD1222 doses.

Sequencing used peripheral blood, obtained 28 days after the second AZD1222 dose. This clonotype originated in an adult who received the AZD1222 COVID-19 vaccine.

The CDR3 is CASTPAKTQYF. The CDR3 nucleotides read TGTGCCAGCACCCCCGCAAAGACCCAGTACTTC. The chain is built from TRBV2 and TRBJ2-5, with D uncertain. Looked up from germline, CDR1 is SNHLY and CDR2 is FYNNEI. The CDR3 totals 11 residues. Trimming took off 7 bases at V and 6 bases at J, with 9 bases between the two ends. The whole variable domain, filled in from reference TRBV2 and TRBJ2-5, reads EPEVTQTPSHQVTQMGQEVILRCVPISNHLYFYWYRQILGQKVEFLVSFYNNEISEKSEIFDDQFSVERPDGSNFTLKIRSTKLEDSAMYFCASTPAKTQYFGPGTRLLVL.